This T cell receptor beta chain was obtained from a study of glioma-infiltrating T cells after dendritic cell vaccination. Study-level background: Samples are from glioblastoma patients in Phase I and II dendritic cell vaccine trials. Treatment, given 2003 to 2012, was autologous tumor lysate-pulsed dendritic cell vaccination. Study findings and constraints: Only a small number of patients had complete blood and tumor samples.

The CDR3 sequence is 10 residues long. Germline lookup yields CDR1 SQVTM and CDR2 ANQGSEA. V lost 8 bases and J lost 6, with 9 bases in between. As concerns this clone: Its target is unknown.

TCRB CDR3 was amplified from 2 ug genomic DNA or less. TCRdb's copy holds only in-frame clones and misses some; the assay was immunoSEQ multiplex PCR. The sample contains under 75,000 clones, 85% to 90% of which appear only once. As for time point: after dendritic cell vaccination, including at tumor progression/relapse. The source of this sequence is a human donor with glioblastoma. The sample consisted of blood, taken after dendritic cell vaccination. The J gene is TRBJ2-3, the V gene TRBV29-1, with D perhaps matching TRBD2 (6 bases). For the CDR3, the DNA is TGCAGCTCCCGGGGGGATACGCAGTATTTT. This sequence encodes CSSRGDTQYF.